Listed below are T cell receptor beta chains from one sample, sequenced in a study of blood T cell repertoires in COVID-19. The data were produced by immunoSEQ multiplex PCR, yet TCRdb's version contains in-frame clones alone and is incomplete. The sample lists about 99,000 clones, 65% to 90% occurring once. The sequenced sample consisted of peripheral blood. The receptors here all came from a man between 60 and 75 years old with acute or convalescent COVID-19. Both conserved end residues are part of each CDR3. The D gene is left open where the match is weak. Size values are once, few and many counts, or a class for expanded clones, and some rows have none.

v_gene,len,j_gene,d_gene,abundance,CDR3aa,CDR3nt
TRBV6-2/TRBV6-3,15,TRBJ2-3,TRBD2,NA,CASSLSSGSTDTQYF,TGTGCCAGCAGTTTGAGTAGCGGGAGCACAGATACGCAGTATTTT
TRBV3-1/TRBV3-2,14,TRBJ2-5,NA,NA,CASSLQGSQETQYF,TGTGCCAGCAGCCTACAGGGATCTCAAGAGACCCAGTACTTC
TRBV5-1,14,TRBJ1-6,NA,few,CASSLAGSPSPLHF,TGCGCCAGCAGCTTGGCTGGGAGTCCTTCACCCCTCCACTTT
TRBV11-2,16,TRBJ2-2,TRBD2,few,CASSSPGLAGPAELFF,TGTGCCAGCAGCTCCCCGGGACTAGCAGGGCCCGCGGAGCTGTTTTTT
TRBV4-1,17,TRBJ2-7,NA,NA,CASSHVPGLPLLYEQYF,TGCGCCAGCAGCCATGTCCCGGGACTCCCCCTATTATACGAGCAGTACTTC
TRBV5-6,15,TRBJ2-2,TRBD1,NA,CASSLVRTGGGELFF,TGTGCCAGCAGCTTGGTTCGGACAGGGGGCGGGGAGCTGTTTTTT
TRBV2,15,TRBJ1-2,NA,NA,CASSEEGAQIYGYTF,TGTGCCAGCAGTGAAGAAGGGGCGCAGATCTATGGCTACACCTTC
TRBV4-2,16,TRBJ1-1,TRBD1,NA,CASSQVTGGINTEAFF,TGTGCCAGCAGCCAAGTGACAGGGGGGATTAACACTGAAGCTTTCTTT
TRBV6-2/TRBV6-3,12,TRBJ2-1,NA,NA,CASSLTINEQFF,TGTGCCAGCAGTTTAACTATCAATGAGCAGTTCTTC
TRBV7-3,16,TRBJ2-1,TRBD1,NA,CASSGTGDSRNNEQFF,TGTGCCAGCAGCGGGACAGGGGACTCAAGGAACAATGAGCAGTTCTTC
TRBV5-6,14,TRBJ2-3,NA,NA,CASRVSASTDTQYF,TGTGCCAGCAGGGTTAGTGCTAGCACAGATACGCAGTATTTT
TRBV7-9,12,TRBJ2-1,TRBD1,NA,CASSPQGSEQFF,TGTGCCAGCAGCCCACAGGGGAGTGAGCAGTTCTTC
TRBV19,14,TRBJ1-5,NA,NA,CASSQGQVAQPQHF,TGTGCCAGTAGTCAGGGGCAGGTCGCCCAGCCCCAGCATTTT
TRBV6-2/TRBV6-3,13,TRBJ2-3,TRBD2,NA,CASSFGTSGSCYF,TGTGCCAGCAGTTTCGGGACTAGCGGGAGTTGCTATTTT
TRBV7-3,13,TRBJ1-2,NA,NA,CASSLDFNYGYTF,TGTGCCAGCAGCTTAGACTTCAACTATGGCTACACCTTC
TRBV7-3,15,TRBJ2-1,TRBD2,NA,CASSLGAGAFNEQFF,TGTGCCAGCAGCTTAGGAGCGGGGGCGTTCAATGAGCAGTTCTTC
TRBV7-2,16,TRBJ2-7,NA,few,CASSLGSAGSPYEQYF,TGTGCCAGCAGCTTAGGATCGGCGGGGTCCCCTTACGAGCAGTACTTC
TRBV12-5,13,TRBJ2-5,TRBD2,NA,CASTSGIQETQYF,TGTGCTAGTACTAGCGGGATCCAAGAGACCCAGTACTTC
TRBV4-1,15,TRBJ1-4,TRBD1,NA,CASRRDSPTNEKLFF,TGCGCCAGCAGACGGGACAGTCCAACTAATGAAAAACTGTTTTTT
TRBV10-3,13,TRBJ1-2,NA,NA,CAISDEGWYGYTF,TGTGCCATCAGTGATGAGGGTTGGTATGGCTACACCTTC
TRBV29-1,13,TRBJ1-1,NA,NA,CSVATLLNTEAFF,TGCAGCGTTGCGACATTACTGAACACTGAAGCTTTCTTT
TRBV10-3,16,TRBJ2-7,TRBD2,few,CAISELSGRGSYEQYF,TGTGCCATCAGTGAGTTGAGCGGGAGAGGGTCCTACGAGCAGTACTTC
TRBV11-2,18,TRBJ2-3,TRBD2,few,CASRPGLAGGRATDTQYF,TGTGCCAGCAGACCCGGACTAGCGGGAGGACGGGCCACAGATACGCAGTATTTT
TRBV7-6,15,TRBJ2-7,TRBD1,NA,CASSSGTGSSYEQYF,TGTGCCAGCAGCTCCGGGACAGGAAGCTCCTACGAGCAGTACTTC
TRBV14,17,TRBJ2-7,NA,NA,CASSQDNWAGLRDEQYF,TGTGCCAGCAGCCAAGATAATTGGGCCGGCCTACGTGACGAGCAGTACTTC
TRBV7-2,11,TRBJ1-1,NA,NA,CASSLNTEAFF,TGTGCCAGCAGCCTCAACACTGAAGCTTTCTTT
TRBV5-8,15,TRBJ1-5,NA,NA,CASSLGDISNQPQHF,TGTGCCAGCAGCTTGGGGGACATTAGCAATCAGCCCCAGCATTTT
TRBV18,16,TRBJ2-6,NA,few,CASSPYRFSGANVLTF,TGTGCCAGCTCACCTTACAGGTTTTCTGGGGCCAACGTCCTGACTTTC
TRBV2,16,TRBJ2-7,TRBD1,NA,CASSWAPGGLSYEQYF,TGTGCCAGCAGTTGGGCGCCAGGGGGCCTCTCCTACGAGCAGTACTTC
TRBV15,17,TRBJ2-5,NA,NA,CATSGIWTALLQETQYF,TGTGCCACCAGCGGAATTTGGACAGCCCTTTTACAAGAGACCCAGTACTTC
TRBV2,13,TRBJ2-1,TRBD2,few,CASRILAFGEQFF,TGTGCCAGCAGGATACTAGCGTTCGGTGAGCAGTTCTTC
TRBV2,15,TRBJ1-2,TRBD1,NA,CASSDPDRVLYGYTF,TGTGCCAGCAGTGACCCCGACAGGGTCCTGTATGGCTACACCTTC
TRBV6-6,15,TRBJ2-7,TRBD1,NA,CASSTGQGFISRQYF,TGTGCCAGCAGTACCGGACAGGGGTTTATATCACGGCAGTACTTC
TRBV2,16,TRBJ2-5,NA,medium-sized,CASSEAQNRARETQYF,TGTGCCAGCAGTGAAGCTCAAAACAGGGCCCGAGAGACCCAGTACTTC
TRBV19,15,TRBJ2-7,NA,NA,CASSIEAGFSYEQYF,TGTGCCAGTAGTATTGAGGCAGGGTTCTCCTACGAGCAGTACTTC
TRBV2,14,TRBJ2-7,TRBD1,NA,CASSEGAGGYEQYF,TGTGCCAGCAGTGAGGGTGCAGGGGGTTACGAGCAGTACTTC
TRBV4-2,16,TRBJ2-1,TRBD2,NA,CASSPPGAGLANEQFF,TGTGCCAGCAGCCCTCCGGGGGCGGGACTAGCGAATGAGCAGTTCTTC
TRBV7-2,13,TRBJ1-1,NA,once,CASSSVLSTEAFF,TGTGCCAGCAGCTCCGTTCTGAGCACTGAAGCTTTCTTT
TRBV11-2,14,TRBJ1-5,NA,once,CASSRAGMAQPQHF,TGTGCCAGCTCCAGGGCAGGGATGGCCCAGCCCCAGCATTTT
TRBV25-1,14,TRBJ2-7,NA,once,CASRAKGVLYEQYF,TGTGCCAGTCGAGCGAAGGGGGTCCTCTACGAGCAGTACTTC
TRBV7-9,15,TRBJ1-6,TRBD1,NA,CASSSHGTVNSPLHF,TGTGCCAGCAGCTCCCATGGGACAGTTAATTCACCCCTCCACTTT